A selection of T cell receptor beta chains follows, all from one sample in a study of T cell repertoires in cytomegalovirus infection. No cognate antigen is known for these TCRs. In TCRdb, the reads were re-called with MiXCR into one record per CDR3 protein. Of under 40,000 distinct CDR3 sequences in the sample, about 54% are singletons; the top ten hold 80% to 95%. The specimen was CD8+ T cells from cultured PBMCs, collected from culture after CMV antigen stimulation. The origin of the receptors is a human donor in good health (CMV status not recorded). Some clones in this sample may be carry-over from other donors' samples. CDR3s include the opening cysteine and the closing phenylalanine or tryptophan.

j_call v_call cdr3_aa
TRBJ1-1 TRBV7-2 CASSLARTVRSNTEAFF
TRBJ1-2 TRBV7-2 CASSPPSANYGYTF
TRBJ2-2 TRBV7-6 CASSARGTGELFF
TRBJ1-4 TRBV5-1 CASSLLGIREKLFF
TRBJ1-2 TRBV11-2 CASYGGSDYGYTF
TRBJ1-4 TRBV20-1 CSARDARDANEKLFF
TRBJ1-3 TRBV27 CASSQLSPGNTIYF
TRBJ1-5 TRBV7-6 CASSRSHSKTGTANNQPQHF
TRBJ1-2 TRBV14 CASSPGQAPNYGYTF
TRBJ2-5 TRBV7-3 CASSSHLRETQYF
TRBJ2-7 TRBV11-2 CASSLAPGQGISYEQYF
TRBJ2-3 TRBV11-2 CASSFSSGGDGTDTQYF
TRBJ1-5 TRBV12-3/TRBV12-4 CASSFGGQGDQPQHF
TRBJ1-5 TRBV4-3 CASSQDQIQPQHF
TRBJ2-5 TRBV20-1 CSARDTSGGGETQYF
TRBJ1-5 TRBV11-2 CASSFTGVNQPQHF
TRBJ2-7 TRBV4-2 CASSQDPYGGDEQYF
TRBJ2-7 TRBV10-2 CASSGQGAYEQYF
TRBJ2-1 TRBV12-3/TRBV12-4 CASRLFREGGDEQFF
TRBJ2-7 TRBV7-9 CASSPRLASIYEQYF
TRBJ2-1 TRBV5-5 CASSLRSSYGEQFF
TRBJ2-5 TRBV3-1 CASRGRTGSDRETQYF
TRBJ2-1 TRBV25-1 CASSLGFSSYNEQFF
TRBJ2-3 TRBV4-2 CASSPLTSGGGTDTQYF
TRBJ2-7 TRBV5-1 CASSLAGDANYEQYF
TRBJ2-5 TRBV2 CASSLAGAGGRLQETQYF
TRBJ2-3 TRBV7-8 CASSPTGSRTDTQYF
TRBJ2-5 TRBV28 CASSSITLYQETQYF
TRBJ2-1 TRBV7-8 CASSLGVLAGIDEQFF
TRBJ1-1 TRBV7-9 CASSLARTVGGAFF
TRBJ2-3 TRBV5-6 CASSSILEVTDTQYF